The next 29 T cell receptor beta chains were all read from a single sample in a study of shared clonotypes between healthy human individuals. The repertoire was sequenced with immunoSEQ multiplex PCR; TCRdb's copy has only in-frame clones and lacks some. Counted here are around 510,000 clones, roughly 95% occurring once; the ten biggest clones make up 0.05% to 0.07%. The sequencing sample was made of naive CD4+ T cells sorted from blood. The subset was: CD45RA+ positively selected. Every receptor here comes from a woman aged 25 to 45 in good health.

The gene calls are TRBV9 and TRBJ2-3, with TRBD2 matching over 7 bases. The CDR3 is made up of 14 amino acids. In germline, CDR1 is SGDLS, CDR2 YYNGEE. The V segment lost 4 bases and the J segment 3 bases; nucleotides outside the gene matches: 5. CDR3 DNA: TGTGCCAGCAGCCAGCGGGACCGAACAGATACGCAGTATTTT. Its protein product is CASSQRDRTDTQYF.

In this sample, this clone turned up once. The chain uses TRBV7-9 and TRBJ2-3, with 10 bases that match TRBD2. The germline V gene encodes CDR1 SEHNR and CDR2 FQNEAQ (reference sequence). The CDR3 spans 17 residues. Germline trimming cut 0 bases from V and 0 bases from J; bases unmatched to any gene: 3. The CDR3 here is CASSLATTSGSTDTQYF. DNA for the CDR3: TGTGCCAGCAGCTTAGCTACGACTAGCGGGAGCACAGATACGCAGTATTTT.

CDR3 residues: CASSAQGATNEKLFF. Written as DNA, the CDR3 is TGTGCCAGCAGTGCCCAGGGGGCGACTAATGAAAAACTGTTTTTT. The V gene is TRBV2, the J gene TRBJ1-4; 8 nucleotides line up with TRBD1. In germline, CDR1 is SNHLY, CDR2 FYNNEI. The CDR3 length is 15 residues. After removal of 4 bases from V and 2 bases from J, the junction contained 3 bases not matched to a gene.

V and J are TRBV7-2 and TRBJ2-3; 12 bases are a match to TRBD2. V shed 5 bases, J shed 2 bases, and the junction held 5 bases outside the gene matches. The CDR3 is 16 amino acids. Germline values: CDR1 SGHTA, CDR2 FQGNSA. The chain's CDR3 is CASSLRLAGATDTQYF. Here the CDR3 DNA reads TGTGCCAGCAGCCTAAGACTAGCGGGAGCCACAGATACGCAGTATTTT.

This sequence joins TRBV11-3 and TRBJ1-1; no reliable D call. The CDR3 contains 13 residues. V lost 0 bases, J lost 3 bases, and 5 bases lay in between. The germline V gene encodes CDR1 SGHNT and CDR2 YENEEA. DNA of the CDR3: TGTGCCAGCAGCTTAGAGATGGACACTGAAGCTTTCTTT. Translated, it gives CASSLEMDTEAFF. Supplemented by reference TRBV11-3 and TRBJ1-1, the full variable domain reads EAGVVQSPRYKIIEKKQPVAFWCNPISGHNTLYWYLQNLGQGPELLIRYENEEAVDDSQLPKDRFSAERLKGVDSTLKIQPAELGDSAVYLCASSLEMDTEAFFGQGTRLTVV.

The V gene is TRBV5-4, the J gene TRBJ2-7, with 9 bases that match TRBD2. Trimming took 3 bases from V and 3 from J; bases not matched to a gene: 7. The length of the CDR3 is 15 residues. From germline, CDR1 is SGHNT and CDR2 YYREEE (reference sequence). The CDR3 coding sequence is TGTGCCAGCAGCTACCAGCCTAGCGGGAACTACGAGCAGTACTTC. Translating gives CASSYQPSGNYEQYF.

About this clone itself: Other DNA sequences in the sample encode the same CDR3. The chain employs TRBV10-3 and TRBJ2-7; D unclear. From germline, CDR1 is ENHRY and CDR2 SYGVKD. The CDR3 extends over 12 amino acids. With 3 bases removed from V and 4 bases from J, the gap between germline ends came to 7 bases. CDR3 protein: CAISESGYEQYF. The CDR3 nucleotides are TGTGCCATCAGTGAATCTGGGTACGAGCAGTACTTC.

This clone has a single count. The chain carries TRBV5-1 and TRBJ2-7, with a tentative D call TRBD2 (5 bases). With 2 bases removed from V and 0 bases from J, the gap between germline ends came to 9 bases. CDR1 is SGHRS and CDR2 is YFSETQ in the germline V gene. The CDR3 has 14 amino acids. The CDR3 nucleotides read TGCGCCAGCAGCTTCACGGGATCCTCCTACGAGCAGTACTTC. It codes for CASSFTGSSYEQYF.

Details on this clone: At one end the junction does not follow the germline gene, possibly because of a read error. V and J are TRBV9 and TRBJ1-5; 11 bases align to TRBD1. Germline CDR1 is SGDLS and CDR2 is YYNGEE. CDR3 length equals 15 residues. The DNA for the CDR3 is TGTGCCAGCAGCGTAGGGACAGGGGGCAAGCAGCCCCAGCATTTT. It translates to CASSVGTGGKQPQHF.

J is TRBJ1-1 and V is TRBV7-9, with a tentative D call TRBD1 (5 bases). The CDR3 is made up of 16 amino acids. Germline lookup yields CDR1 SEHNR and CDR2 FQNEAQ (reference sequence). V was cut by 1 base and J by 1 base, with 13 bases left in between. The CDR3 bases are TGTGCCAGCAGCTTAGGGGCGGGAAGGGGGAACACTGAAGCTTTCTTT. Translated: CASSLGAGRGNTEAFF.

The chain carries TRBV27 and TRBJ2-3; 12 bases map to TRBD2. J was trimmed by 5 bases and V by 6 bases; bases with no gene match: 6. The CDR3 loop spans 15 amino acids. Germline loops: CDR1 MNHEY, CDR2 SMNVEV (reference sequence). Here the CDR3 reads CASSLTSGSIDTQYF. CDR3 nucleotide sequence: TGTGCCAGCAGCTTGACTAGCGGGAGTATAGATACGCAGTATTTT.

The chain combines TRBV6-1 with TRBJ2-7; 10 bases are a match to TRBD2. V dropped 5 bases and J dropped 7; count of bases not matched to a gene: 11. Germline CDR1 reads MNHNS; CDR2 reads SASEGT. This CDR3 region has 15 residues. This CDR3 reads CASSFRGAGGPEQYF. The CDR3, as DNA: TGTGCCAGCAGTTTTCGGGGAGCGGGAGGGCCGGAGCAGTACTTC.

The rearrangement uses TRBV28 and TRBJ1-5; D gene uncertain. Trimming left V 4 bases short and J 4 bases short, with 14 bases between. Germline V gene data show CDR1 as MDHEN and CDR2 as SYDVKM. The CDR3 loop spans 15 amino acids. The CDR3 reads CASSSRAAWNQPQHF. The CDR3 nucleotides read TGTGCCAGCAGTTCACGGGCGGCTTGGAATCAGCCCCAGCATTTT.

The CDR3 region is CASRDYSTDTQYF. The CDR3 DNA reads TGTGCCAGCAGGGACTACAGCACAGATACGCAGTATTTT. The chain links TRBV7-9 to TRBJ2-3; D might be TRBD2 (6 bases). In germline, CDR1 is SEHNR, CDR2 FQNEAQ (reference sequence). Trimming took 6 bases from V and 0 from J, leaving 7 bases between them. The length of the CDR3 is 13 residues.

The chain joins TRBV6-1 to TRBJ1-3, with 7 bases aligning to TRBD1. The ends lost 6 bases at V and 8 bases at J; junction bases unmatched: 7. From germline, CDR1 is MNHNS and CDR2 SASEGT. The CDR3 is 13 amino acids. Here the CDR3 DNA reads TGTGCCAGCAGACCCCCAGGGGGGGACACCATATATTTT. Residues: CASRPPGGDTIYF.

The chain carries TRBV7-3 and TRBJ2-5, with 12 bases matching TRBD2. CDR3 length equals 15 residues. V shed 4 bases and J 4 bases; nucleotides not matched to a gene: 4. In germline, CDR1 is SGHTA, CDR2 FQGTGA. The CDR3, as DNA: TGTGCCAGCAGCTCGCTGGGACTAGCGGGAGAGACCCAGTACTTC. Encoded protein: CASSSLGLAGETQYF.

The chain joins TRBV29-1 to TRBJ2-3, with D uncertain. V gave up 8 bases and J gave up 0 bases, with 15 bases separating them. CDR3 length equals 14 residues. The germline V gene encodes CDR1 SQVTM and CDR2 ANQGSEA. For the CDR3, the DNA is TGCAGCTCTTCGTGGGGAACTAGCACAGATACGCAGTATTTT. As protein: CSSSWGTSTDTQYF.

V gene TRBV5-4 combines with J gene TRBJ1-1, with D unclear. The ends were cut back, 4 bases at V and 3 bases at J, with 10 bases in the middle. Germline V CDR1 and CDR2: SGHNT, YYREEE (reference sequence). The CDR3 is 13 residues long. CDR3 sequence (DNA): TGTGCCAGCAGCCCAACCGGGTACACTGAAGCTTTCTTT. Protein product: CASSPTGYTEAFF.

The rearrangement joins TRBV28 to TRBJ1-1; D is undetermined. This CDR3 has 18 residues. V dropped 1 base and J dropped 1 base, with 19 bases sitting between them. Germline CDR1 MDHEN, CDR2 SYDVKM. This CDR3 reads CASSLFVMVWGSNTEAFF. The CDR3, as DNA: TGTGCCAGCAGTTTATTCGTTATGGTGTGGGGTTCGAACACTGAAGCTTTCTTT.

This chain uses TRBV15 with TRBJ1-3; weak D call: TRBD1 (5 bases). Germline V lookup: CDR1 LNHNV, CDR2 YYDKDF (reference sequence). The CDR3 loop spans 16 amino acids. V was cut by 5 bases and J by 3 bases, with 17 bases left in between. The CDR3 reads CATSGQGVGGGNTIYF. The DNA of the CDR3 is TGTGCCACCAGCGGGCAAGGGGTCGGAGGTGGAAACACCATATATTTT.

The genes are TRBV12-5 and TRBJ1-2; D unclear. The germline V gene encodes CDR1 LGHNT and CDR2 FRNRAP. V lost 0 bases to trimming and J lost 1 base, with 18 bases between them. The CDR3 runs 18 residues. CDR3 DNA sequence: TGTGCTAGTGGTTTGGTAGTTTCGAACGGTCGATATAACTATGGCTACACCTTC. This gives the protein CASGLVVSNGRYNYGYTF.

The chain recombines TRBV27 with TRBJ1-1, with D perhaps TRBD1 (6 bases). The CDR3 extends over 12 amino acids. With 5 bases removed from V and 11 bases from J, the gap between germline ends came to 15 bases. CDR1 and CDR2 (germline): MNHEY, SMNVEV (reference sequence). The CDR3: CASSPGGRRAFF. CDR3 nucleotide sequence: TGTGCCAGCAGTCCCGGGGGCCGCAGGGCTTTCTTT.

The chain uses TRBV10-3 and TRBJ1-4; unclear D gene. The germline V gene has CDR1 ENHRY and CDR2 SYGVKD. This CDR3 is 17 amino acids long. The V end was cut by 4 bases, the J end by 7 bases, with 22 bases between. Here the CDR3 DNA reads TGTGCCATCAGTGTTTACAGAGATCGCGGGCGCGGTGAAAAACTGTTTTTT. Protein sequence: CAISVYRDRGRGEKLFF.

The rearrangement uses TRBV19 and TRBJ1-5; D may be TRBD1 (6 bases). Germline-derived CDR1 and CDR2 are LNHDA and SQIVND (reference sequence). The CDR3 length is 15 residues. V gave up 6 bases and J gave up 6 bases, with 18 bases separating them. This chain's CDR3 is CASSRGQGTGQPQHF. The CDR3 region has the DNA TGTGCCAGTAGCAGGGGACAAGGAACAGGTCAGCCCCAGCATTTT.

The chain uses TRBV13 and TRBJ2-3; TRBD2 agrees at 10 bases. Germline CDR1 is PRHDT and CDR2 is FYEKMQ (reference sequence). Trimming cost V 5 bases and J 0 bases; bases outside gene matches: 14. The CDR3 totals 19 residues. CDR3 nucleotide sequence: TGTGCCAGCAGCCATAGGGGGGATAGACTAGCGGGCAGCACAGATACGCAGTATTTT. This encodes CASSHRGDRLAGSTDTQYF.

The CDR3 loop reads CSAEDYYEQYF. CDR3 in DNA: TGCAGTGCGGAGGACTACTACGAGCAGTACTTC. The genes are TRBV20-1 and TRBJ2-7; D is perhaps TRBD2 (6 bases). V was cut by 6 bases and J by 3 bases, with 9 bases left in between. CDR3 size: 11 residues. In germline, CDR1 is DFQATT, CDR2 SNEGSKA (reference sequence).

The V call is TRBV7-9, the J call TRBJ2-7, with D possibly being TRBD1 or TRBD2 (6 bases each). Germline values: CDR1 SEHNR, CDR2 FQNEAQ (reference sequence). V was pared by 5 bases and J by 0 bases, with 17 bases between. There are 16 residues in the CDR3. CDR3 protein: CASSQPTGAFSYEQYF. The CDR3 bases are TGTGCCAGCAGCCAACCTACGGGGGCGTTCTCCTACGAGCAGTACTTC.

In this sample, this clone turned up once. V and J are TRBV7-2 and TRBJ1-3; D may be TRBD1 (5 bases). Germline assignment: CDR1 SGHTA and CDR2 FQGNSA. V lost 5 bases and J lost 3, with 20 bases in between. The CDR3 is 17 amino acids. The DNA for the CDR3 is TGTGCCAGCAGCCACGTGCCTGGGGGATTGAGTGGAAACACCATATATTTT. It yields the protein CASSHVPGGLSGNTIYF.

The genes are TRBV28 and TRBJ2-6; D remains unclear. Germline lookup yields CDR1 MDHEN and CDR2 SYDVKM. Trimming removed 6 bases at V and 2 bases at J, with 5 bases between. This CDR3 is built from 13 residues. The CDR3 spells CASRLTGANVLTF. The CDR3 DNA is TGTGCCAGCAGGCTCACTGGGGCCAACGTCCTGACTTTC.